This record covers a single T cell receptor (beta chain). Repertoires were generated with immunoSEQ multiplex PCR, while TCRdb's copy carries only in-frame clones and drops some. The sample lists approximately 380,000 clones, about 88% occurring once. These data are taken from a study of blood T cell repertoires in COVID-19. The material sequenced was PBMCs or T cells enriched from blood (not recorded which). The source is a woman aged 18-29 years who had recovered from COVID-19.

Written as DNA, the CDR3 is TGTGCCAGCTCACCGATTATTACGGGAGCCCCCTACGAGCAGTACTTC. Translated: CASSPIITGAPYEQYF. The J gene is TRBJ2-7, the V gene TRBV18; weak D call: TRBD2 (6 bases). The CDR3 loop spans 16 amino acids. The germline V gene encodes CDR1 KGHSH and CDR2 LQKENI. The V end was cut by 3 bases, the J end by 2 bases, with 17 bases between.